This TCR beta chain appears in the sequencing data of a study of shared clonotypes between healthy human individuals. The study's findings and limits: Across subsets, estimated richness was generally greater for naive than for memory populations.

A note on this clone: Its specificity is unknown.

Assay used: immunoSEQ multiplex PCR; TCRdb lists only in-frame clones, some missing. The sample consists of fewer than 2.5 million clones, 90% to 95% of them appearing once. Nashville, Tennessee was home to all donors, each a Caucasian adult. The germline V gene has CDR1 MNHEY and CDR2 SVGAGI. The CDR3 consists of 15 residues. The junction had 9 bases not matched to a gene; V was cut back by 7 bases and J by 2 bases. Sequencing was carried out using naive CD4+ T cells from PBMCs. Subset reported: CD45RA+ positively selected. The chain has TRBV6-5 and TRBJ1-1, with 8 bases aligning to TRBD1. The sequence was collected from a man between 18 and 29 years old in good health. Some clones in this sample may be carry-over from other donors' samples. The CDR3 sequence is CASKQGAMRNTEAFF. The DNA for the CDR3 is TGTGCCAGCAAGCAGGGGGCTATGAGAAACACTGAAGCTTTCTTT.